Here is one TCR beta chain with its context. Its cognate antigen is unknown. The authors distributed each subset's genomic DNA evenly over several immunoSEQ plates. Clones were read by immunoSEQ multiplex PCR, and TCRdb kept only the in-frame ones, dropping some. The data contain 2 million to 2.5 million clones, roughly 93% of them singletons. This sample was included in a study of shared clonotypes between healthy human individuals. Study-wide results and caveats: The diversity represented, both genetic and in exposure history, was limited by few donors. Larger richness was generally estimated for naive than memory subsets.

Germline CDR1 reads SGDLS; CDR2 reads YYNGEE. The length of the CDR3 is 12 residues. Deletions cut 0 bases from V and 13 bases from J, with 11 bases between. Adult donors, all healthy and HIV-negative, had no recent acute infections or vaccinations. The origin of this receptor is a man aged 18 to 35 in good health. Some clones in this sample may be carry-over from other donors' samples. The chain has TRBV9 and TRBJ2-1; no firm D call. Input material: naive CD4+ T cells from PBMCs. Described subset: CD45RA+ positively selected. Here the CDR3 DNA reads TGTGCCAGCAGCGTAGAGGGTGGTTTCCAGTTCTTC. As protein: CASSVEGGFQFF.